Shown below are 16 T cell receptor beta chains from a single sample sequenced in a study of T cell repertoires in cytomegalovirus infection. TCRdb redid the calling of the reads with MiXCR, one entry per CDR3 protein. The sample contains 750,000 to 950,000 distinct CDR3 sequences, 25% to 30% of which appear only once. These receptors are not linked to any known antigen. Sequencing used cultured CD8+ T cells from PBMCs, obtained from culture after CMV antigen stimulation. Receptor source: a human donor in good health (CMV status not recorded). Some clones in this sample may be carry-over from other donors' samples.

The genes are TRBV14 and TRBJ1-2, with D maybe TRBD1 (5 bases). Germline assignment: CDR1 SGHDN and CDR2 FVKESK. Between the trimmed V and J ends, which lost 0 bases and 5 bases, there was a span of 16 bases. CDR3 length equals 16 residues. In DNA form, the CDR3 reads TGTGCCAGCAGCCAAGATCAGGGAATGGGGGTGTATGGCTACACCTTC. Its translation: CASSQDQGMGVYGYTF. The complete variable domain, with remaining parts taken from reference TRBV14 and TRBJ1-2, reads EAGVTQFPSHSVIEKGQTVTLRCDPISGHDNLYWYRRVMGKEIKFLLHFVKESKQDESGMPNNRFLAERTGGTYSTLKVQPAELEDSGVYFCASSQDQGMGVYGYTFGSGTRLTVV.

The V and J genes are TRBV12-3 or TRBV12-4 and TRBJ2-5, with 7 bases aligning to TRBD2. V gave up 8 bases and J gave up 3 bases; unmatched junction bases: 6. The CDR3 spans 13 residues. The CDR3 DNA is TGTGCCAGCCGATTTGGGGGGGAAGAGACCCAGTACTTC. Translating it yields CASRFGGEETQYF.

Concerning this clonotype itself: A much larger clone lies one base from this, so it may be a read error. The chain's CDR3 is CASSLAPSDRGGYVYTF. Written as DNA, the CDR3 is TGTGCCAGCAGCTTAGCGCCCTCCGACAGGGGAGGCTATGTCTACACCTTC. The chain uses TRBV7-6 and TRBJ1-2; TRBD1 agrees at 8 bases. CDR1 and CDR2 from the germline V gene are SGHVS and FNYEAQ. The CDR3 extends over 17 amino acids.

V is TRBV4-2 and J is TRBJ2-5, with unresolved D. The CDR3 has 14 amino acids. Trimming removed 0 bases at V and 4 bases at J, with 9 bases between. Germline CDR1 and CDR2: LGHNA and YNFKEQ. The CDR3 spells CASSQDRPGETQYF. CDR3 DNA: TGTGCCAGCAGCCAAGATCGGCCGGGAGAGACCCAGTACTTC.

DNA for the CDR3: TGTGCCAGCAGTTCTACGGGCCGAAACTATGGCTACACCTTC. Translated: CASSSTGRNYGYTF. This chain uses TRBV27 with TRBJ1-2; D not certain. This CDR3 region has 14 residues. CDR1 and CDR2 from the germline V gene are MNHEY and SMNVEV (reference sequence). Trimming removed 4 bases from V and 2 bases from J, with 11 bases in between.

This clonotype was found a few times. The gene calls are TRBV24-1 and TRBJ2-3; D might be TRBD2 (5 bases). This CDR3 comprises 14 residues. The germline V gene encodes CDR1 KGHDR and CDR2 SFDVKD. Trimming took off 3 bases at V and 4 bases at J, with 10 bases between the two ends. CDR3 sequence: CATSDRAVADTQYF. DNA for the CDR3: TGTGCCACCAGTGATCGAGCGGTGGCAGATACGCAGTATTTT.

This clonotype was seen a handful of times. The V and J genes are TRBV7-9 and TRBJ2-2, with TRBD2 identical over 10 bases. The CDR3 has 15 residues. Germline CDR1 reads SEHNR; CDR2 reads FQNEAQ (reference sequence). V was clipped by 6 bases and J by 0 bases; unmatched bases: 1. The CDR3 DNA reads TGTGCCAGCAGTAGCGGGGGGCCGAACACCGGGGAGCTGTTTTTT. Its translation is CASSSGGPNTGELFF.

The J gene is TRBJ1-1, the V gene TRBV19; tentatively, D is TRBD1 (5 bases). Per germline, CDR1 LNHDA and CDR2 SQIVND (reference sequence). The V gene lost 5 bases and the J gene lost 2 bases, with 9 bases spanning the gap. The CDR3 totals 13 residues. This CDR3 is CASSADKNTEAFF. The CDR3 region has the DNA TGTGCCAGTAGTGCGGACAAAAACACTGAAGCTTTCTTT. Combining the CDR3 with reference TRBV19 and TRBJ1-1 gives the whole variable domain DGGITQSPKYLFRKEGQNVTLSCEQNLNHDAMYWYRQDPGQGLRLIYYSQIVNDFQKGDIAEGYSVSREKKESFPLTVTSAQKNPTAFYLCASSADKNTEAFFGQGTRLTVV.

The CDR3 DNA is TGTGCCAGCAGCACTAGTTTGGAGCAGTACTTC. Protein: CASSTSLEQYF. The chain has TRBV7-9 and TRBJ2-7, with D possibly being TRBD2 (5 bases). The CDR3 extends over 11 amino acids. Germline CDR1 SEHNR, CDR2 FQNEAQ (reference sequence). V was pared by 5 bases and J by 7 bases, with 9 bases between.

This clonotype appeared a few times. The J gene is TRBJ2-1, the V gene TRBV20-1, with D hard to call. Germline V CDR1 and CDR2: DFQATT, SNEGSKA (reference sequence). There are 9 residues in the CDR3. V lost 6 bases and J lost 7, with 4 bases in between. The CDR3 nucleotides are TGCAGTGCAGGGAATGAGCAGTTCTTC. Its translation is CSAGNEQFF.

This rearrangement joins TRBV6-2 or TRBV6-3 to TRBJ1-2; 8 positions agree with TRBD1. Germline trimming cut 4 bases from V and 2 bases from J; bases unmatched to any gene: 15. Per germline, CDR1 MNHEY and CDR2 SVGEGT. This CDR3 is built from 18 residues. CDR3 DNA: TGTGCCAGCAGTTTCGCCCTACCCCGGGACAGGACGAACTATGGCTACACCTTC. Its protein is CASSFALPRDRTNYGYTF.

J is TRBJ2-3 and V is TRBV12-3 or TRBV12-4; 8 bases are a match to TRBD2. The CDR3 covers 16 residues. Germline trimming cut 5 bases from V and 1 base from J; bases unmatched to any gene: 8. The CDR3 region has the DNA TGTGCCAGCAGTCCCACCGGGACTAGGGGCACAGATACGCAGTATTTT. It is translated as CASSPTGTRGTDTQYF.

V and J are TRBV5-8 and TRBJ1-4; the D gene is possibly TRBD1 (5 bases). The CDR3 loop spans 15 amino acids. CDR1 SGHTS and CDR2 YDEGEE come from the germline V gene. Trimming left V 5 bases short and J 2 bases short, with 13 bases between. The CDR3 DNA reads as TGTGCCAGCAGTCCAGGGCAGCGGACTAATGAAAAACTGTTTTTT. As protein: CASSPGQRTNEKLFF.

The chain carries TRBV6-2 or TRBV6-3 and TRBJ1-5, with 9 bases fitting TRBD1. Germline assignment: CDR1 MNHEY and CDR2 SVGEGT. V lost 6 bases to trimming and J lost 8 bases; unmatched junction nucleotides: 5. This CDR3 has 13 amino acids. The chain's CDR3 is CASSPWDREPQHF. DNA of the CDR3: TGTGCCAGCAGCCCATGGGACAGGGAGCCCCAGCATTTT.

This clonotype was picked up a small number of times. This sequence joins TRBV6-1 and TRBJ1-1; 9 bases agree with TRBD1. Trimming removed 1 base from V and 3 bases from J; junction bases left unmatched: 12. Germline CDR1 reads MNHNS; CDR2 reads SASEGT. This CDR3 comprises 18 residues. The CDR3 protein is CASSEVVGGQGVYTEAFF. CDR3 sequence (DNA): TGTGCCAGCAGTGAAGTAGTCGGGGGACAGGGTGTATACACTGAAGCTTTCTTT.

The chain uses TRBV15 and TRBJ2-1; a weak D match, TRBD1 (5 bases). The V and J ends lost 4 bases and 3 bases respectively, with 10 bases between them. Germline-derived CDR1 and CDR2 are LNHNV and YYDKDF (reference sequence). The CDR3 totals 14 residues. In nucleotides, the CDR3 is TGTGCCACCAGCAAGCCGGACAACTACAATGAGCAGTTCTTC. It yields the protein CATSKPDNYNEQFF.